This T cell receptor beta chain was recorded in a study of shared clonotypes between healthy human individuals. Across the whole study: The donor pool was made up of two women and a few men aged 18 to 49. Each donor contributed plates that comprised three CD4 naive, three CD4 memory, two CD8 naive and one CD8 memory.

On sorted subsets, replicate PCRs used 150 to 250 ng DNA, or tens of thousands of T cell genomes. Original data processing: For the immunoSEQ data, sequences were junction-only without quality scores, so filtering differed. The data were produced by immunoSEQ multiplex PCR, yet TCRdb's version contains in-frame clones alone and is incomplete. D and trimming come from the DNA, and the V and J calls and clone size come from that table. Seen here are nearly 2 million clones, about 95% observed once, and the top ten hold 0.95% to 1.5%. The CDR3 is 15 amino acids. J lost 0 bases, V lost 0 bases, and 3 bases had no gene match. The germline CDR1 and CDR2 sequences are SGHRS and YFSETQ. Positive CCR7 selection of CD45RO-negative cells yielded the naive CD8 cells, and terminally differentiated effector memory CD45RA+ cells were excluded. Of note for this clone: Other DNA variants within this sample encode the same CDR3.

This chain uses TRBV5-1 with TRBJ2-7; 7 positions agree with TRBD2. The sequencing sample was made of naive CD8+ T cells sorted from blood. The TCR was taken from a man aged 18 to 29 in good health. The CDR3 is CASSLVGGTSYEQYF. Here the CDR3 DNA reads TGCGCCAGCAGCTTGGTGGGAGGGACCTCCTACGAGCAGTACTTC.